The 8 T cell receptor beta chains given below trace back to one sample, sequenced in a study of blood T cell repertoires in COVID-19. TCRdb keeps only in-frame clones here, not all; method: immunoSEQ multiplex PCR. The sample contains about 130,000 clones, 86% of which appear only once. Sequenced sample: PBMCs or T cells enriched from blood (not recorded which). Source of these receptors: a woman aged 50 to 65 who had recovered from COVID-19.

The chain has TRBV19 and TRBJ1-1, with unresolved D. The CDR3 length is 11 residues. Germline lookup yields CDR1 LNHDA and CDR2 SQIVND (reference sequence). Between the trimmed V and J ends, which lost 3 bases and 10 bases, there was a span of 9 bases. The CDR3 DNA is TGTGCCAGTAGTATCCCGAGAGGAGCTTTCTTT. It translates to CASSIPRGAFF.

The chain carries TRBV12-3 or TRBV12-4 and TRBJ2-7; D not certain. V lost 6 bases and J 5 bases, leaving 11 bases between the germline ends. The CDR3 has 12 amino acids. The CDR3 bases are TGTGCCAGCAGCTCCACAGTCCACGAGCAGTACTTC. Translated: CASSSTVHEQYF.

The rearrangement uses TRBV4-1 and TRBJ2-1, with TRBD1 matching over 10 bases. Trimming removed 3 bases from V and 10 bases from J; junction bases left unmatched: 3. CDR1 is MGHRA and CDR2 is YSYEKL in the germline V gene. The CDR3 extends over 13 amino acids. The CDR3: CASSQTGGGEQFF. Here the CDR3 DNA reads TGCGCCAGCAGCCAGACAGGGGGCGGCGAGCAGTTCTTC.

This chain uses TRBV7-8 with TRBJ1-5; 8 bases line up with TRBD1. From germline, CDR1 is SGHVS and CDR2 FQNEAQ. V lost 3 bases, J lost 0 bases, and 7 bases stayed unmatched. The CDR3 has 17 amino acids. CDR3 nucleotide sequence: TGTGCCAGCAGCTTTGAAGGACAGGGTTATAGCAATCAGCCCCAGCATTTT. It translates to CASSFEGQGYSNQPQHF. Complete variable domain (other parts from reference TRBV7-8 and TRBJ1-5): GAGVSQSPRYKVAKRGQDVALRCDPISGHVSLFWYQQALGQGPEFLTYFQNEAQLDKSGLPSDRFFAERPEGSVSTLKIQRTQQEDSAVYLCASSFEGQGYSNQPQHFGDGTRLSIL.

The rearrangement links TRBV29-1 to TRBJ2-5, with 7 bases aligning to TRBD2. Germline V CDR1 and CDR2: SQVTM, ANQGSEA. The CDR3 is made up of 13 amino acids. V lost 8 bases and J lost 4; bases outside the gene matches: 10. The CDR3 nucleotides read TGCAGCACAACCCCTGGGGGGGGAGAGACCCAGTACTTC. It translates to CSTTPGGGETQYF. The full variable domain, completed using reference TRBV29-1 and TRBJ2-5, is SAVISQKPSRDICQRGTSLTIQCQVDSQVTMMFWYRQQPGQSLTLIATANQGSEATYESGFVIDKFPISRPNLTFSTLTVSNMSPEDSSIYLCSTTPGGGETQYFGPGTRLLVL.

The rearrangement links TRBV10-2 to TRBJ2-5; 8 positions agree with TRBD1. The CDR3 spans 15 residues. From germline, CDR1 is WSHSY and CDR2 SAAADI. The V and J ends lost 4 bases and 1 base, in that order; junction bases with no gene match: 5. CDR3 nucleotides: TGCGCCAGCAGTGTGGCAGGGGGCGGCCAAGAGACCCAGTACTTC. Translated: CASSVAGGGQETQYF.

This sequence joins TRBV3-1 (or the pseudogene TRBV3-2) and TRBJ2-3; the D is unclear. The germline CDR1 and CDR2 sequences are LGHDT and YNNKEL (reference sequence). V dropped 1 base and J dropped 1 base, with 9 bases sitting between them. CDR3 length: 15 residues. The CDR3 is CASSQGRWGTDTQYF. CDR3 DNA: TGTGCCAGCAGCCAAGGGCGGTGGGGCACAGATACGCAGTATTTT.

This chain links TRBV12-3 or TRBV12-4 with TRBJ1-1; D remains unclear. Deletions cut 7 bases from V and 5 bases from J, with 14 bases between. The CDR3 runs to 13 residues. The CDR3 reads CASTGTGVTEAFF. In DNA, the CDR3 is TGTGCCAGCACCGGAACCGGGGTGACTGAAGCTTTCTTT.